These 22 T cell receptor beta chains were sequenced from one sample in a study of blood T cell repertoires in COVID-19. The assay was immunoSEQ multiplex PCR, and TCRdb's table has in-frame clones only and misses some. The sample consists of 150,000 to 200,000 clones, around 87% of them appearing once. Sequenced material: peripheral blood. The receptor source for this set is a man aged 18-30 years with active or convalescent COVID-19.

The rearrangement links TRBV21-1 to TRBJ2-7; TRBD1 is taken as the D call from the table, unchecked against the DNA. TRBV21-1 is noted as a pseudogene. The CDR3 consists of 13 residues. In DNA, the CDR3 is TGTGCCAGGGGGACAAACCGCTCCTACGAGCAGTACTTC. It specifies CARGTNRSYEQYF.

The rearrangement uses TRBV10-2 and TRBJ1-1; 9 bases line up with TRBD1. V trimming: 10 bases; J trimming: 5 bases; junction bases outside the gene matches: 23. The CDR3 contains 18 residues. The V gene's germline CDR1 is WSHSY and CDR2 SAAADI. The CDR3 nucleotides read TGCGCCACCAAAGACGGGGTGGGTCAGGACAGGGGATATACTGAAGCTTTCTTT. This encodes CATKDGVGQDRGYTEAFF.

The rearrangement joins TRBV11-3 to TRBJ2-7; D may be TRBD1 (6 bases). The germline V gene encodes CDR1 SGHNT and CDR2 YENEEA. Trimming took off 5 bases at V and 2 bases at J, with 10 bases between the two ends. The CDR3 spans 13 residues. In DNA form, the CDR3 reads TGTGCCAGCAGCCCCGGACAGACCTACGAGCAGTACTTC. Translating it yields CASSPGQTYEQYF.

This chain connects TRBV24-1 to TRBJ1-4; TRBD1 aligns across 10 bases. The V and J ends lost 3 bases and 6 bases, in that order; junction bases with no gene match: 6. The length of the CDR3 is 16 residues. CDR1 and CDR2 from the germline V gene are KGHDR and SFDVKD. CDR3 coding DNA: TGTGCCACCAGTGATCGTCAGACAGGGGGCTATGAAAAACTGTTTTTT. Translation gives CATSDRQTGGYEKLFF.

A single count supports this clone. The V and J genes are TRBV7-2 and TRBJ2-7; 13 bases fit TRBD2. Germline V CDR1 and CDR2: SGHTA, FQGNSA. After removal of 4 bases from V and 3 bases from J, the junction contained 6 bases not matched to a gene. The CDR3 totals 16 residues. CDR3 coding DNA: TGTGCCAGCAGCTGGGGGACTAGCGGGGCCATCTACGAGCAGTACGTC. Translating gives CASSWGTSGAIYEQYV.

This clone was observed at least ten times. Other DNA variants within this sample encode the same CDR3. V is TRBV6-5 and J is TRBJ1-1, with D possibly matching TRBD1 (6 bases). The CDR3 loop spans 14 amino acids. Deletions cut 2 bases from V and 0 bases from J, with 7 bases between. The V gene's germline CDR1 is MNHEY and CDR2 SVGAGI. For the CDR3, the DNA is TGTGCCAGCAGTTACGCAGGGGTGAACACTGAAGCTTTCTTT. It specifies CASSYAGVNTEAFF.

CDR3 nucleotides: TGCAGCGTTGTCCCCCAGGTGGGGGCAGGGGAGTATTTT. Translation: CSVVPQVGAGEYF. The genes are TRBV29-1 and TRBJ2-3; tentative D call: TRBD1 (6 bases). The CDR3 runs 13 residues. Per the germline V gene, CDR1 is SQVTM and CDR2 is ANQGSEA. The V end lost 4 bases, the J end lost 13 bases, and 21 bases lay between the germline ends.

This chain uses TRBV27 with TRBJ1-5; D might be TRBD1 (6 bases). The ends were cut back, 8 bases at V and 6 bases at J, with 11 bases in the middle. The CDR3 is 12 amino acids. In germline, CDR1 is MNHEY, CDR2 SMNVEV (reference sequence). Written as DNA, the CDR3 is TGTGCCAGCCGAGAGGGGGTTCAGCCCCAGCATTTT. Its translation is CASREGVQPQHF.

The V gene is TRBV5-6, the J gene TRBJ1-4, with TRBD1 matching over 10 bases. V lost 7 bases, J lost 1 base, and 4 bases stayed unmatched. In germline, CDR1 is SGHDT, CDR2 YYEEEE. The CDR3 covers 15 residues. CDR3 bases: TGTGCCAGCGAGGACAGGGGGGTAACTAATGAAAAACTGTTTTTT. This sequence encodes CASEDRGVTNEKLFF.

The rearrangement uses TRBV6-5 and TRBJ2-1; TRBD1 matches 7 bases. The length of the CDR3 is 11 residues. V was clipped by 11 bases and J by 6 bases; unmatched bases: 4. Germline CDR1 MNHEY, CDR2 SVGAGI. The CDR3 region has the DNA TGTGCCGCCAGGGGGTTCAATGAGCAGTTCTTC. This translates into CAARGFNEQFF.

V usage is TRBV19 and J usage is TRBJ1-2; TRBD1 agrees at 12 bases. The V and J ends lost 10 bases and 6 bases, in that order; junction bases with no gene match: 12. Germline assignment: CDR1 LNHDA and CDR2 SQIVND (reference sequence). The CDR3 extends over 15 amino acids. DNA of the CDR3: TGTGCCACTTGGGGACAGGGGGCGCGGGTCGATGGCTACACCTTC. This sequence encodes CATWGQGARVDGYTF.

The rearrangement uses TRBV28 and TRBJ2-4; a weak D match, TRBD2 (7 bases). CDR3 length: 15 amino acids. The germline gives CDR1 MDHEN, CDR2 SYDVKM. Trimming removed 3 bases at V and 3 bases at J, with 12 bases between. CDR3 coding DNA: TGTGCCAGCAGTTTTGGGGGGGCCCGCAAAAACATTCAGTACTTC. Encoded protein: CASSFGGARKNIQYF. Using reference TRBV28 and TRBJ2-4 for the parts outside the CDR3, the full variable domain is DVKVTQSSRYLVKRTGEKVFLECVQDMDHENMFWYRQDPGLGLRLIYFSYDVKMKEKGDIPEGYSVSREKKERFSLILESASTNQTSMYLCASSFGGARKNIQYFGAGTRLSVL.

The J gene is TRBJ2-7, the V gene TRBV5-1, with 8 bases matching TRBD1. After removal of 1 base from V and 4 bases from J, the junction contained 4 bases not matched to a gene. The CDR3 length is 14 residues. CDR1 is SGHRS and CDR2 is YFSETQ in the germline V gene. CDR3 bases: TGCGCCAGCAGCTTGAACAGGGGGAGGTACGAGCAGTACTTC. Protein: CASSLNRGRYEQYF.

The chain employs TRBV11-3 and TRBJ2-5; 11 bases line up with TRBD1. Germline CDR1 is SGHNT and CDR2 is YENEEA. This CDR3 has 15 residues. With 4 bases clipped from V and 5 bases from J, the junction kept 6 bases outside the gene matches. This CDR3 is CASSSDRGRVETQYF. DNA for the CDR3: TGTGCCAGCAGCTCGGACAGGGGGCGCGTGGAGACCCAGTACTTC.

Points on this clone: Other nucleotide sequences from this sample produce the same CDR3. The chain joins TRBV7-3 to TRBJ2-1; D perhaps matches TRBD2 (5 bases). CDR3 length: 11 residues. CDR1 SGHTA and CDR2 FQGTGA come from the germline V gene. The V gene lost 4 bases and the J gene lost 9 bases, with 7 bases spanning the gap. CDR3 loop: CASSSGGEQFF. Written as DNA, the CDR3 is TGTGCCAGCAGCTCCGGAGGTGAGCAGTTCTTC.

The chain employs TRBV14 and TRBJ2-1; D is unclear. This CDR3 is 13 amino acids long. Germline V lookup: CDR1 SGHDN, CDR2 FVKESK. V lost 3 bases and J lost 10, with 13 bases in between. In DNA, the CDR3 is TGTGCCAGCAGCCAGCCAGCGTGGAACGAGCAGTTCTTC. This encodes CASSQPAWNEQFF.

The chain joins TRBV2 to TRBJ1-1; TRBD1 matches 10 bases. This CDR3 spans 13 amino acids. Trimming cost V 6 bases and J 11 bases; bases outside gene matches: 9. The germline CDR1 and CDR2 sequences are SNHLY and FYNNEI. CDR3 amino acids: CASRARTGGKAFF. The CDR3 bases are TGTGCCAGCAGGGCCCGGACAGGGGGAAAGGCTTTCTTT.

In its sample, this clone was seen a few times. The chain links TRBV9 to TRBJ2-2; maybe TRBD2 (5 bases). Trimming cost V 2 bases and J 2 bases, with 7 bases left between them. The CDR3 is 14 residues long. CDR1 is SGDLS, CDR2 YYNGEE, per germline. CDR3 protein: CASSVRDNTGELFF. CDR3 DNA: TGTGCCAGCAGCGTCCGGGATAACACCGGGGAGCTGTTTTTT.

The chain has TRBV7-2 and TRBJ2-1; a possible D gene is TRBD1 (6 bases). This CDR3 has 19 residues. Germline V gives CDR1 SGHTA, CDR2 FQGNSA. V was shortened by 1 base and J by 0 bases, with 19 bases between the two germline ends. The CDR3 sequence: CASSLVGTPRPNSYNEQFF. CDR3 sequence (DNA): TGTGCCAGCAGCTTAGTTGGGACACCTAGACCAAACTCCTACAATGAGCAGTTCTTC. Complete variable domain (other parts from reference TRBV7-2 and TRBJ2-1): GAGVSQSPSNKVTEKGKDVELRCDPISGHTALYWYRQSLGQGLEFLIYFQGNSAPDKSGLPSDRFSAERTGGSVSTLTIQRTQQEDSAVYLCASSLVGTPRPNSYNEQFFGPGTRLTVL.

The genes are TRBV3-1 (or the pseudogene TRBV3-2) and TRBJ2-3, with 12 bases matching TRBD2. Germline V gene sequence: CDR1 LGHDT, CDR2 YNNKEL (reference sequence). The CDR3 has 14 residues. V lost 7 bases and J lost 5; bases outside the gene matches: 4. The CDR3 region has the DNA TGTGCCAGCAATTTACTAGCGGGGGGAGATACGCAGTATTTT. This encodes CASNLLAGGDTQYF.

This chain connects TRBV9 to TRBJ1-1; a weak D match, TRBD1 (6 bases). Germline V gene lookup returns CDR1 SGDLS and CDR2 YYNGEE. Trimming shortened V by 4 bases and J by 3 bases, and 13 bases separated the two germline ends. The CDR3 has 14 residues. CDR3 protein: CASSPRTVDTEAFF. As DNA, the CDR3 is TGTGCCAGCAGCCCCAGGACAGTTGACACTGAAGCTTTCTTT. Complete variable domain (other parts from reference TRBV9 and TRBJ1-1): DSGVTQTPKHLITATGQRVTLRCSPRSGDLSVYWYQQSLDQGLQFLIQYYNGEERAKGNILERFSAQQFPDLHSELNLSSLELGDSALYFCASSPRTVDTEAFFGQGTRLTVV.

The V gene is TRBV23-1, the J gene TRBJ1-4, with TRBD1 matching over 12 bases. TRBV23-1 is placed among ORFs of uncertain function. The CDR3 has 18 residues. V shed 0 bases and J 4 bases; nucleotides not matched to a gene: 6. The CDR3: CASSQSGDRGRRNEKLFF. CDR3 in DNA: TGCGCCAGCAGTCAATCGGGGGACAGGGGGCGGCGTAATGAAAAACTGTTTTTT.